A single sample gave rise to the 6 T cell receptor beta chains below, sequenced in a study of Ad26.COV2.S vaccination and SARS-CoV-2 variants. Documented treatment: 15 to 20 received Ad26.COV2.S at low or high dose, single or two shots; roughly five received placebo; per-sample allocation not given. All samples were drawn on day 63, counting from the first vaccine or placebo injection. Profiling relied on immunoSEQ multiplex PCR, and the TCRdb table lists in-frame clones only, not all of them. The data show 200,000 to 300,000 clones, around 87% seen once. The sequenced sample was peripheral blood, obtained in a trial of Ad26.COV2.S vaccine versus placebo. The receptor set was obtained from a person between 18 and 59 years old who received the Ad26.COV2.S COVID-19 vaccine or a placebo.

The chain couples TRBV19 to TRBJ1-5, with D tentatively TRBD1 (5 bases). Germline CDR1 reads LNHDA; CDR2 reads SQIVND (reference sequence). The CDR3 contains 15 residues. The V gene lost 3 bases and the J gene lost 5 bases, with 14 bases spanning the gap. CDR3 residues: CASSIRAGKDQPQHF. The CDR3 region has the DNA TGTGCCAGTAGTATTAGGGCAGGGAAGGATCAGCCCCAGCATTTT.

This clone was found a few times. V is TRBV6-5 and J is TRBJ1-5, with TRBD1 matching 8 bases. Per germline, CDR1 MNHEY and CDR2 SVGAGI. The CDR3 length is 14 residues. The ends lost 6 bases at V and 5 bases at J; junction bases unmatched: 6. CDR3 nucleotide sequence: TGTGCCAGCAGACAGGGGGGCCGCTATCAGCCCCAGCATTTT. Encoded protein: CASRQGGRYQPQHF.

The genes are TRBV18 and TRBJ1-2; D perhaps matches TRBD1 (5 bases). Germline V gives CDR1 KGHSH, CDR2 LQKENI. V was shortened by 5 bases and J by 8 bases, with 12 bases between the two germline ends. CDR3 size: 12 residues. The CDR3 sequence is CASSTGPGGYTF. The CDR3 DNA reads TGTGCCAGCTCAACAGGTCCTGGGGGCTACACCTTC.

With respect to this clone: The DNA is omitted, as the CDR3 cannot be located on it reliably, and the CDR3 follows TCRdb's listing. This chain joins TRBV28 and TRBJ1-4; the D call TRBD1 from the table was never checked on the DNA. Counting both end residues, the CDR3 totals 15 amino acids. Germline V CDR1 and CDR2: MDHEN, SYDVKM. CDR3 protein: CASSSSTVTGEKLFF.

The chain links TRBV6-6 to TRBJ1-1; D not resolved. CDR3 size: 12 residues. V dropped 9 bases and J dropped 5 bases, with 13 bases sitting between them. Germline assignment: CDR1 MNHNY and CDR2 SVGAGI (reference sequence). The CDR3 DNA is TGTGCCAGTGGAGGGCGTAGGACTGAAGCTTTCTTT. Residues: CASGGRRTEAFF.

V usage is TRBV27 and J usage is TRBJ2-7, with D tentatively TRBD2 (5 bases). The CDR3 totals 14 residues. Between the trimmed V and J ends, which lost 6 bases and 0 bases, there was a span of 12 bases. Germline CDR1 MNHEY, CDR2 SMNVEV (reference sequence). CDR3 amino acids: CASSGVLDSYEQYF. The CDR3, as DNA: TGTGCCAGCAGCGGGGTGTTGGACTCCTACGAGCAGTACTTC.